A single sample gave rise to the 24 T cell receptor beta chains below, sequenced in a study of cytotoxic CD8 clonotypes in ibrutinib-treated CLL (dated by TCRdb to the early 2020s). Receptors were amplified or captured by the immunoSEQ multiplex PCR assay. This immuneACCESS table, as held by TCRdb, lists in-frame sequences with V and J called but not all clones. Of the missing ones, under half trace to an unresolved V gene in checked studies; the others have no known cause. The sample table lists tens of thousands of clones, around three quarters of them with a count of one. The top ten constitute roughly 51% of the sample. According to the study, the label for this sample's time point signals: roughly 2 years on ibrutinib. The sequencing here drew on PBMCs, taken after 24 months of ibrutinib treatment. These receptors were collected from a human donor with chronic lymphocytic leukemia.

A single count supports this clone. The genes are TRBV27 and TRBJ2-3; 8 positions agree with TRBD2. This CDR3 region has 15 residues. J lost 2 bases, V lost 2 bases, and 3 bases had no gene match. Germline V gene lookup returns CDR1 MNHEY and CDR2 SMNVEV (reference sequence). The CDR3 region is CASSLQRGYTDTQYF. CDR3 coding DNA: TGTGCCAGCAGTTTACAGCGGGGGTACACAGATACGCAGTATTTT.

A single count supports this clone. This rearrangement joins TRBV29-1 to TRBJ2-5; 12 bases map to TRBD1. The ends lost 6 bases at V and 5 bases at J; junction bases unmatched: 7. Germline V CDR1 and CDR2: SQVTM, ANQGSEA. The CDR3 spans 14 residues. The CDR3 sequence: CSVLGTGGKETQYF. The CDR3 DNA is TGCAGCGTCCTCGGGACAGGGGGCAAGGAGACCCAGTACTTC.

The gene calls are TRBV5-1 and TRBJ2-5, with D possibly called TRBD1 or TRBD2 (5 bases each). V was pared by 2 bases and J by 7 bases, with 15 bases between. Germline-derived CDR1 and CDR2 are SGHRS and YFSETQ. The CDR3 loop spans 14 amino acids. CDR3 loop: CASSFRDPEGTQYF. The CDR3 coding sequence is TGCGCCAGCAGCTTCCGGGACCCCGAGGGGACCCAGTACTTC.

V and J are TRBV5-4 and TRBJ2-5; 10 nucleotides line up with TRBD1. V lost 4 bases, J lost 5 bases, and 8 bases stayed unmatched. CDR1 is SGHNT, CDR2 YYREEE, per germline (reference sequence). This CDR3 has 15 residues. CDR3 in amino acids: CASSERQGAVETQYF. CDR3 nucleotides: TGTGCCAGCAGCGAACGACAGGGGGCTGTGGAGACCCAGTACTTC.

This sequence joins TRBV1 and TRBJ2-3; the tabulated D call, TRBD2, remains unverified against the DNA. TRBV1 is marked as a pseudogene. The length of the CDR3 is 17 residues. CDR3 sequence reads: CTSSPRRRPKAKDTQYF. CDR3 bases: TGCACCAGCAGCCCCCGGCGCCGCCCGAAAGCGAAAGATACGCAGTATTTT.

This sequence joins TRBV7-2 and TRBJ2-7, with 7 bases aligning to TRBD1. The J segment lost 5 bases and the V segment lost 6 bases, leaving 7 bases of the junction unmatched. The germline gives CDR1 SGHTA, CDR2 FQGNSA. This CDR3 spans 13 amino acids. DNA of the CDR3: TGTGCCAGCAGTCGACAGGGTGCCCACGAGCAGTACTTC. It specifies CASSRQGAHEQYF. Filled out from reference TRBV7-2 and TRBJ2-7, the complete variable domain reads GAGVSQSPSNKVTEKGKDVELRCDPISGHTALYWYRQSLGQGLEFLIYFQGNSAPDKSGLPSDRFSAERTGGSVSTLTIQRTQQEDSAVYLCASSRQGAHEQYFGPGTRLTVT.

This chain joins TRBV4-3 and TRBJ2-7; TRBD2 is a possible D gene (7 bases). CDR3 length: 13 amino acids. Germline V CDR1 and CDR2: LGHNA, YSLEER. V gave up 6 bases and J gave up 5 bases, with 14 bases separating them. CDR3 DNA: TGCGCCAGCAGTCCGAGGGGGGGCCACGAGCAGTACTTC. Its protein product is CASSPRGGHEQYF.

This chain connects TRBV30 to TRBJ2-5; 7 bases agree with TRBD1. Germline assignment: CDR1 GTSNPN and CDR2 SVGIG (reference sequence). The V and J ends lost 3 bases and 5 bases, in that order; junction bases with no gene match: 9. CDR3 length equals 14 residues. The CDR3 region has the DNA TGTGCCTGGAGGGCCGCAGGGGGATGGGAGACCCAGTACTTC. Protein: CAWRAAGGWETQYF. Full variable domain (remainder filled in from reference TRBV30 and TRBJ2-5): SQTIHQWPATLVQPVGSPLSLECTVEGTSNPNLYWYRQAAGRGLQLLFYSVGIGQISSEVPQNLSASRPQDRQFILSSKKLLLSDSGFYLCAWRAAGGWETQYFGPGTRLLVL.

This clone was seen once. This sequence joins TRBV7-2 and TRBJ2-5; D perhaps matches TRBD2 (7 bases). V was trimmed by 0 bases and J by 2 bases, leaving 10 bases between them. From germline, CDR1 is SGHTA and CDR2 FQGNSA. CDR3 size: 15 residues. The CDR3 coding sequence is TGTGCCAGCAGCTTAGCCGCGGGGGCACAAGAGACCCAGTACTTC. Translated, it gives CASSLAAGAQETQYF.

The rearrangement joins TRBV7-2 to TRBJ2-7; D is ambiguous. CDR1 and CDR2 (germline): SGHTA, FQGNSA. The CDR3 extends over 14 amino acids. The germline V and J ends were trimmed by 4 bases and 7 bases, with 17 bases remaining between them. The CDR3 spells CASSSQWGALEQYF. The CDR3 coding sequence is TGTGCCAGCAGCTCCCAATGGGGTGCGTTGGAGCAGTACTTC.

This clone was detected only a few times. The CDR3 loop is CASSLGRVYGYTF. The CDR3 DNA reads as TGCGCCAGCAGCTTGGGACGGGTCTATGGCTACACCTTC. The chain joins TRBV5-1 to TRBJ1-2; D not certain. V lost 0 bases, J lost 4 bases, and 7 bases lay in between. The germline V gene has CDR1 SGHRS and CDR2 YFSETQ. The CDR3 extends over 13 amino acids.

The chain joins TRBV19 to TRBJ2-7; D not certain. This CDR3 contains 14 residues. The V end was cut by 5 bases, the J end by 3 bases, with 14 bases between. The germline CDR1 and CDR2 sequences are LNHDA and SQIVND (reference sequence). The CDR3 protein is CASSARNSHYEQYF. The CDR3 coding sequence is TGTGCCAGTAGTGCCCGGAACAGCCACTACGAGCAGTACTTC.

This chain joins TRBV4-1 and TRBJ2-5; D gene ambiguous. The CDR3 has 14 amino acids. V shed 0 bases and J shed 5 bases, with 10 bases lying between them. Germline loops: CDR1 MGHRA, CDR2 YSYEKL. CDR3 in amino acids: CASSQDPSGETQYF. The CDR3 nucleotides are TGCGCCAGCAGCCAAGATCCGAGTGGGGAGACCCAGTACTTC.

The CDR3 DNA reads TGCGCCAGCAGTGAGGGACAGTTTCTCAATCAGCCCCAGCATTTT. This sequence encodes CASSEGQFLNQPQHF. The chain has TRBV10-2 and TRBJ1-5; a weak D match, TRBD1 (6 bases). The V gene lost 2 bases and the J gene lost 3 bases, with 11 bases spanning the gap. The germline gives CDR1 WSHSY, CDR2 SAAADI. This CDR3 comprises 15 residues.

This clone was observed a few times. The chain combines TRBV4-3 with TRBJ2-3; D is possibly TRBD2 (5 bases). Germline-derived CDR1 and CDR2 are LGHNA and YSLEER. V shed 0 bases and J shed 1 base, with 11 bases lying between them. The CDR3 is made up of 16 amino acids. The CDR3 here is CASSQEWTYGTDTQYF. For the CDR3, the DNA is TGCGCCAGCAGCCAAGAATGGACTTACGGCACAGATACGCAGTATTTT.

The V and J genes are TRBV7-2 and TRBJ2-3, with D unclear. The CDR3 is 14 amino acids. Between the trimmed V and J ends, which lost 1 base and 0 bases, there was a span of 5 bases. Germline loops: CDR1 SGHTA, CDR2 FQGNSA. CDR3 nucleotides: TGTGCCAGCAGCTTAGGGTCTAGCACAGATACGCAGTATTTT. This translates into CASSLGSSTDTQYF.

This sequence joins TRBV6-1 and TRBJ2-5; TRBD2 aligns across 9 bases. J lost 7 bases, V lost 8 bases, and 14 bases had no gene match. CDR1 is MNHNS, CDR2 SASEGT, per germline. The CDR3 has 15 amino acids. CDR3 amino acids: CASSPRSSGDGTQYF. The CDR3 bases are TGTGCCAGCTCCCCAAGATCTAGCGGGGACGGGACCCAGTACTTC.

This chain uses TRBV15 with TRBJ1-2; tentative D call: TRBD1 (6 bases). Trimming stripped 4 bases from V and 6 bases from J, with 15 bases between. The CDR3 has 14 residues. Germline V lookup: CDR1 LNHNV, CDR2 YYDKDF (reference sequence). Here the CDR3 DNA reads TGTGCCACCAGCAAAGGGACACTGGGTAATGGCTACACCTTC. It yields the protein CATSKGTLGNGYTF.

V and J are TRBV2 and TRBJ2-7; tentatively, D is TRBD2 (5 bases). The V gene lost 3 bases and the J gene lost 3 bases, with 9 bases spanning the gap. In germline, CDR1 is SNHLY, CDR2 FYNNEI. There are 13 residues in the CDR3. The CDR3 region is CASSEGAFYEQYF. For the CDR3, the DNA is TGTGCCAGCAGTGAGGGAGCGTTCTACGAGCAGTACTTC.

This clone was picked up a small number of times. The CDR3 region is CSVGTTRLWTQYF. The DNA for the CDR3 is TGCAGCGTAGGGACTACCCGTCTTTGGACGCAGTATTTT. V usage is TRBV29-1 and J usage is TRBJ2-3, with 7 bases matching TRBD2. Germline assignment: CDR1 SQVTM and CDR2 ANQGSEA. This CDR3 region has 13 residues. Trimming removed 6 bases from V and 9 bases from J; junction bases left unmatched: 12.

V usage is TRBV7-9 and J usage is TRBJ1-6; no firm D call. CDR1 SEHNR and CDR2 FQNEAQ come from the germline V gene (reference sequence). The germline V and J ends were trimmed by 3 bases and 10 bases, with 13 bases remaining between them. This CDR3 region has 14 residues. In DNA, the CDR3 is TGTGCCAGCAGCTTGGCCCCCGGCGGGTCACCCCTCCACTTT. This translates into CASSLAPGGSPLHF.

The J gene is TRBJ2-3, the V gene TRBV6-1, with 14 bases fitting TRBD2. Losses at the gene ends were 4 bases for V and 4 bases for J; bases not matched to a gene: 1. The CDR3 has 15 residues. Per germline, CDR1 MNHNS and CDR2 SASEGT. CDR3 nucleotide sequence: TGTGCCAGCAGTGGACTAGCGGGGGGGCCAGATACGCAGTATTTT. Translated, it gives CASSGLAGGPDTQYF.

This clone has a single count. V is TRBV15 and J is TRBJ2-5, with D maybe TRBD2 (7 bases). The ends were cut back, 7 bases at V and 2 bases at J, with 11 bases in the middle. This CDR3 is built from 13 residues. Germline-derived CDR1 and CDR2 are LNHNV and YYDKDF (reference sequence). CDR3 protein: CATTRGPQETQYF. The CDR3 DNA reads TGTGCCACCACGCGGGGGCCGCAAGAGACCCAGTACTTC.

This chain's CDR3 is CASSLAGQGRSEAFF. In DNA, the CDR3 is TGTGCCAGCAGCTTAGCGGGGCAGGGAAGGTCTGAAGCTTTCTTT. This chain joins TRBV7-2 and TRBJ1-1; maybe TRBD1 (5 bases). The germline V gene has CDR1 SGHTA and CDR2 FQGNSA. The V end lost 0 bases, the J end lost 6 bases, and 14 bases lay between the germline ends. The length of the CDR3 is 15 residues.